The text below deals with one T cell receptor beta chain. The V segment lost 8 bases and the J segment 2 bases; nucleotides outside the gene matches: 2. Germline loops: CDR1 MNHEY, CDR2 SVGAGI. This CDR3 comprises 13 residues. In the source study's methods: Estimation of nucleated cell counts was performed using reference gene primer amplification. Profiling relied on immunoSEQ multiplex PCR, and the TCRdb table lists in-frame clones only, not all of them. The DNA was the basis for D and trimming; V, J and clone size are from that table. Of roughly 160,000 clones in the sample, 80% to 90% were seen once. This specimen comes from a study of blood T cell repertoires in COVID-19. Turning to the study itself: Sources were T cells, B-cell-depleted T cells, or PBMCs; the material itself was cDNA or gDNA.

The sample comprised peripheral blood. The receptor's source is a man aged 55 to 70 with acute or convalescent COVID-19. The chain carries TRBV6-5 and TRBJ2-2; 7 nucleotides agree with TRBD1. CDR3 protein: CASRDSNTGELFF. The CDR3, as DNA: TGTGCCAGCCGGGACAGCAACACCGGGGAGCTGTTTTTT.